This is a list of T cell receptor beta chains from one sample in a study of somatic mutations in cytotoxic T cells in rheumatoid arthritis. Sequenced by immunoSEQ multiplex PCR; TCRdb stores in-frame clones only, minus some. This sample carries about 7,400 clones, approximately 90% of them seen once, and the ten largest clones take about 27%. The specimen was CD8+ T cells sorted from blood. These receptors originate from a woman aged 70 to 79 with rheumatoid arthritis. CDR3s include the opening cysteine and the closing phenylalanine or tryptophan. A D gene is named only where the DNA matches it firmly. Clone size is shown for a subset of rows, as once, few, many or a class of expanded clone.

>TRBJ1-1|NA|large|TRBV11-1
TGTGCCAGCAGCCAGGGACTGTATGAAGCTTTCTTT
CASSQGLYEAFF
>TRBJ1-5|NA|NA|TRBV9
TGTGCCAGCAGCGTATCTCACAGCAAGAATCAGCCCCAGCATTTT
CASSVSHSKNQPQHF
>TRBJ2-7|TRBD2|once|TRBV7-8
TGTGCCAGCAGCCTCGGGACTAGCGGGGCCTACTACGAGCAGTACTTC
CASSLGTSGAYYEQYF
>TRBJ2-1|TRBD1|NA|TRBV6-4
TGTGCCACCTCCACTGGGGACAGGGGATCTAATGAGCAGTTCTTC
CATSTGDRGSNEQFF
>TRBJ2-7|NA|NA|TRBV7-8
TGTGCCAGCAGCTTGTACCCCGGGGGTGGCACCTACGAGCAGTACTTC
CASSLYPGGGTYEQYF
>TRBJ2-1|NA|NA|TRBV19
TGTGCCAGTAGGCACGAGCTCTACAATGAGCAGTTCTTC
CASRHELYNEQFF
>TRBJ1-5|NA|NA|TRBV13
TGTGCCAGCAGCTTACGGGGAGTGAAGCCCCAGCATTTT
CASSLRGVKPQHF
>TRBJ2-7|NA|NA|TRBV7-9
TGTGCCAGCAGCCCCACGACAGCTCAAGGAAAAAGCCCCTACGAGCAGTACTTC
CASSPTTAQGKSPYEQYF
>TRBJ2-1|TRBD2|NA|TRBV13
TGTGCCAGCAGCTTCTTTAGAACTAGCGGCGAGGGGGATGAGCAGTTCTTC
CASSFFRTSGEGDEQFF
>TRBJ2-1|TRBD2|NA|TRBV11-2
TGCTCCACTGGGACTAGCCTCAACAATGAGCAGTTCTTC
CSTGTSLNNEQFF
>TRBJ2-5|NA|NA|TRBV6-5
TGTGCCAGCAGCTTAGACACCTACCAAGAGACCCAGTACTTC
CASSLDTYQETQYF
>TRBJ2-1|TRBD2|NA|TRBV9
TGTGCCAGCAGCGTATGGGGTAGCGGGGGCAATGAGCAGTTCTTC
CASSVWGSGGNEQFF
>TRBJ1-2|TRBD1|NA|TRBV27
TGTGCCAGCGGGGGACAGGGCCCAAACTATGGCTACACCTTC
CASGGQGPNYGYTF
>TRBJ2-1|TRBD2|NA|TRBV27
TGTGCCAGCACCTCAGCGGGAGGGCCGGGTGAGCAGTTCTTC
CASTSAGGPGEQFF
>TRBJ2-3|TRBD2|NA|TRBV27
TGTGCCAGCAGTCCTGGGACTAGCGGGGCTACGCAGTATTTT
CASSPGTSGATQYF
>TRBJ1-5|NA|NA|TRBV5-1
TGCGCCAGCAGCTTGCCCGCGGGGGGGGGAGGCAATCAGCCCCAGCATTTT
CASSLPAGGGGNQPQHF
>TRBJ2-2|TRBD1|NA|TRBV7-7
TGTGCTAGCAGCTTAGCGGAGACAGGGGCGGACGGGGAGCTGTTTTTT
CASSLAETGADGELFF
>TRBJ2-7|NA|NA|TRBV11-3
TGTGCCAGCAGCTTAGGGACAGTCGACTCCTACGAGCAGTACTTC
CASSLGTVDSYEQYF
>TRBJ1-1|TRBD1|NA|TRBV13
TGTGCCAGCAGCTTATCCCTGACAGGGGCTGAAGCTTTCTTT
CASSLSLTGAEAFF
>TRBJ1-4|NA|NA|TRBV5-1
TGCGCCAGCAGCTTGTATCCACAGATTAATGAAAAACTGTTTTTT
CASSLYPQINEKLFF
>TRBJ1-5|TRBD1|NA|TRBV29-1
TGCAGCGTTGGGGGGACAGGGGAGAATCAGCCCCAGCATTTT
CSVGGTGENQPQHF
>TRBJ2-7|TRBD1|NA|TRBV19
TGTGCCAGTGGGCCGGGACAGGGCTACGAGCAGTACTTC
CASGPGQGYEQYF
>TRBJ2-5|TRBD1|NA|TRBV13
TGTGCCAGCAGCTCCCCGACAGGGTGGGGTATGGAGACCCAGTACTTC
CASSSPTGWGMETQYF
>TRBJ1-2|NA|NA|TRBV27
TGTGCCAGCAGTCCAGGGGACGGCCTGGGAGGCTACACCTTC
CASSPGDGLGGYTF
>TRBJ2-5|TRBD2|NA|TRBV9
TGTGCCAGCAGCGGTCGTTTTAGCGGGAGCGAAAGAGAGACCCAGTACTTC
CASSGRFSGSERETQYF
>TRBJ2-1|TRBD2|NA|TRBV6-1
TGTGCCAGCGAGACCGGGACTAGGAGAGAGCAGTTCTTC
CASETGTRREQFF
>TRBJ2-4|NA|few|TRBV30
TGTGCCTGGAGTGTGGACAGCCTAGCCAAAAACATTCAGTACTTC
CAWSVDSLAKNIQYF
>TRBJ2-3|TRBD1|NA|TRBV5-6
TGTGCCAGCAGTCCGGACAGGGAGACAGATACGCAGTATTTT
CASSPDRETDTQYF
>TRBJ2-3|TRBD2|NA|TRBV6-4
TGTGCCAGCAGTGTTGGGACTAGCGGGGGCACAGATACGCAGTATTTT
CASSVGTSGGTDTQYF
>TRBJ2-2|TRBD1|NA|TRBV4-1
TGCGCCAGCAGCCGAGGGGGCTATGCTGTCGGGGAGCTGTTTTTT
CASSRGGYAVGELFF
>TRBJ1-6|TRBD1|NA|TRBV10-3
TGTGCCATCAGTGAGGGACAGGGGAATTCACCCCTCCACTTT
CAISEGQGNSPLHF
>TRBJ1-1|NA|NA|TRBV10-3
TGTGCCATCAGCACGACAGGATTGAACACTGAAGCTTTCTTT
CAISTTGLNTEAFF
>TRBJ2-7|NA|NA|TRBV7-6
TGTGCCAGCAGCTTAGGGCGGGGGCCGTCCTACGAGCAGTACTTC
CASSLGRGPSYEQYF
>TRBJ2-3|NA|NA|TRBV4-1
TGCGCCAGCTCCTTATTACAGGGTTTGGCGGATACGCAGTATTTT
CASSLLQGLADTQYF
>TRBJ2-1|TRBD1|NA|TRBV7-8
TGTGCCAGCAGCTCCAGCCTCGGACAGGGCCTCTATGAGCAGTTCTTC
CASSSSLGQGLYEQFF